This T cell receptor beta chain was recorded in a study of cytomegalovirus exposure and HLA in healthy donors (dated by TCRdb to about 2017). Study-level background: An earlier analysis of some 550 of the donors reported 250 to 350 Gb of sequence data and 100 million to 130 million unique TCR beta sequences from about 180 million T cells. Roughly five DR-DQ haplotypes were handled as single units for association and clustering, since linkage in the cohort was strong. The T cell repertoires of 666 subjects were profiled by immunosequencing and related to cytomegalovirus serostatus. Every repertoire in the discovery cohort had been generated on one and the same sequencing platform. A later genetic analysis used genome-wide SNP genotypes for about 60% of the 666 donors, treating that subset as a discovery cohort. A separate validation cohort of 100 to 150 different subjects was used in addition to the roughly 670-subject first cohort. A later analysis re-examined previously published TCR beta repertoires from just over 650 donors and added high-resolution HLA genotyping to investigate patterns of TCR occurrence. An early release covering roughly 640 HLA-typed donors comprised 250 to 350 gigabases of sequencing data and roughly 86 million unique TCR sequences. The number of typed donors differed by locus: 629-630 for A, B, C, DRB1 and DQB1; 522 for DQA1; 606 for DPA1; and around 470 for DPB1. The study combined high-throughput TCR immunosequencing, statistical association of individual TCRs with disease status, and machine learning to predict cytomegalovirus infection status. Class I and class II HLA loci were covered by the typing at four-digit resolution. Alongside the repertoire data, information on donor age, sex, ethnicity and CMV serostatus was compiled. Rather than using new phenotypic data, the later analysis identified candidate immune exposures from TCR beta sequences and from how often those sequences occurred across donors. An earlier analysis of some 500 of the donors used high-throughput TCR beta sequencing to judge whether each TCR beta V gene segment behaved as functional or pseudogenic. Among 398 genotyped donors of the cohort, an average of roughly 230,000 unique TCR beta nucleotide sequences was sequenced per donor, of which 15% to 20% were non-productive. The genetic ancestry cluster associated with self-reported Caucasian donors included 70% to 85% of the 350 to 500 genotyped donors. The study was designed to test whether signatures of past pathogen exposure could be identified by cataloging public T cell receptors.

In total, 630 or so healthy bone marrow donors made up the cohort. All cohort members were sampled while nominally healthy, although unrecorded immune exposures were likely present. The donor was CMV seropositive and was included in the group of 250 to 300 seropositive cohort members. A peripheral blood sample was collected from each donor, and TCR beta sequencing was performed on peripheral blood mononuclear cells. Genomic DNA was extracted from the blood cell samples with the Qiagen DNeasy Blood Extraction Kit. Including cysteine and phenylalanine, the CDR3 has 14 amino acids. Only CDR3 DNA is held: 42 bases, read in frame from base 1. Ends trimmed: V by 5 bases, J by 12 bases; bases unmatched to a gene: 13. As encoded in the germline V gene, CDR1 is SGHTA while CDR2 is FQGNSA. Overall results and qualifications from the work: In the study, roughly 160 TCR beta chains were listed as associated with cytomegalovirus. A further reported finding was that TCR beta sequences accurately predicted the HLA-A and HLA-B alleles for most subjects in the first cohort. Specific HLA alleles were associated with 18,000 or so TCR beta sequences at a false discovery rate of 0.05 in a later analysis. A cluster of highly shared sequence variants was judged likely to represent a technical artifact of the sequencing pipeline. In vitro tests confirmed that a few of the cytomegalovirus-associated TCR beta chains recognize cytomegalovirus antigens. Assigning TCR associations to individual alleles was difficult when HLA alleles, especially DR and DQ, strongly co-occurred. In a later analysis, HLA-associated TCR beta chains were found to be more clonally expanded and to have lower generation probabilities than equally common non-associated chains. An earlier analysis of approximately 590 of the donors showed that most TCR beta V segments appeared in productive rearrangements either about 87% or about 30% of the time, which broadly matched IMGT annotations. Because HLA typing was unavailable for some donors at each locus, only the typed subset was used in association tests. An association between a missense DCLRE1C variant and V-gene and J-gene trimming of TCR beta chains was found in a later genetic analysis and replicated in an independent cohort. The presence/absence analyses assumed that sequencing depth was roughly uniform across donors, and that assumption may not be true. A later analysis found that TCR association rates varied across HLA loci, with DRB1 alleles showing the most associated TCRs and HLA-C alleles the fewest. Cytomegalovirus status was reported to be diagnosed by the classifier with high specificity and sensitivity in both the original and validation cohorts. The earlier analysis of about 600 of the donors excluded seventeen rarely observed V segments, including chromosome 9 orphons, because counts were too low. The authors suggested that the approach could potentially be generalized to other disease states and immunological phenotypes. The 87-base-pair reads could not distinguish some IMGT-functional V segments, including TRBV6-2 and TRBV6-3, so those segments were excluded. Only TCR beta chains were sequenced in this cohort, and the absence of alpha or paired-chain data limited detectable features. According to a later analysis, most CMV-associated TCR beta chains appeared to be HLA-restricted, and the HLA associations seemed to be driven largely by CMV exposure. Most TCR sequences were seen in very few donors, while some public TCRs were found in many individuals. A later analysis reported that several top co-occurrence clusters appeared linked to parvovirus B19, influenza, CMV and Epstein-Barr virus. Correlated functional status among segregating V segments might be attributable to linkage disequilibrium, but an unknown experimental factor could not be ruled out. The only immune exposure information available for the cohort was CMV serostatus. According to a later genetic analysis, donors in an Asian-associated ancestry cluster had fewer N-insertions in productive TCRs than the approximately 610-donor mean.

Points on this clone: The target of this receptor is not known. Within one base of it there is no much larger clone, and no base qualities were kept.

To prepare the library, the immunoSEQ multiplex PCR assay was applied. The multiplex PCR relied on a mix of 60 forward primers for TCR Vbeta segments and 13 reverse primers for TCR Jbeta segments. The CDR3 region of rearranged TCR beta genes was amplified from genomic DNA with a multiplex PCR assay. Amplified TCR beta libraries were sequenced as 87-base-pair reads on the Illumina HiSeq System. The original pipeline was this. A later analysis tallied around 87 million unique TCR beta chains across the 650 to 750 repertoires, and about 12 million of those chains were shared by two or more donors. To remove PCR and sequencing errors, raw reads were error-corrected and collapsed into unique sequences using a nearest-neighbor algorithm that merged closely related sequences. To assign V, D and J gene segments, CDR3 sequences were aligned to IMGT reference sequences. For a sequence to be retained, a match of at least six nucleotides to both a V gene segment and a J gene segment was required. Rearrangements were classified as productive when the CDR3 lacked stop codons and remained in frame with V and J, and all other rearrangements were classified as non-productive. Following IMGT convention, CDR3 was defined as the stretch from the second conserved V-encoded cysteine up to the conserved J-encoded phenylalanine. The earlier analysis of 500 to 600 of the donors excluded sequences that lacked an unambiguous match to a single V gene segment. An earlier analysis of just under 600 of the donors called V segments functional above 56.7% productive rearrangements and segregating when the between-donor standard deviation exceeded 5%. A statistical classification framework was developed to diagnose cytomegalovirus status using the catalog of TCR beta chain sequences. In a later analysis, TCR nucleotide sequences were compared against IMGT/GENE-DB human TR gene sequences so that V and J genes could be assigned. The TCRdist pipeline was used in a later analysis to assign CDR3 sequences and most-parsimonious VDJ recombination scenarios. In a later analysis, each TCR beta chain was defined by its CDR3 amino acid sequence together with its V-gene family, and reads lacking a unique V-gene family were excluded. In a later analysis, 500 to 650 highly shared, low-generation-probability nucleotide sequences were removed to address suspected cross-contamination and a sequencing artifact. In a later analysis, a clonal expansion index was calculated for each public chain from normalized within-repertoire ranks of inferred template counts. Generation probabilities in a later analysis came from a VDJ recombination model fitted to out-of-frame rearrangements, and those results were checked against IGoR. Hypergeometric tests were used in a later analysis to score TCR-TCR, TCR-HLA and TCR-CMV co-occurrence, with a repertoire-size bias correction applied to the TCR pairs. False discovery rates were estimated in a later analysis by permuting HLA or CMV assignments 20 times. In a later analysis, co-occurring TCRs were grouped using DBSCAN, and TCRdist sequence similarity was added for clustering within HLA-allele-positive subsets. Repertoires with fewer than 30,000 or more than 120,000 public chains were left out of co-occurrence clustering, as were about five repertoires with anomalous nucleotide sharing. TCRdb limited this immuneACCESS table to in-frame rearrangements with V and J called. A share of clones is missing; checked studies link under half to unresolved V genes, and the rest is unexplained. For V, J and clone size, that table is used; D and trimming come from the DNA. The sample yields 130,000 to 150,000 clones; less than 85% were counted once. The ten largest make up nearly 7% of the sample.

This TCR was recovered from a man aged 40-55 years in good health and CMV-seropositive. The chain joins TRBV7-2 to TRBJ2-1, with 7 middle bases fitting TRBD2. Sequencing was done on a sample of PBMCs. CDR3 loop: CASSHSGFSGGQFF. The DNA is as follows: TGTGCCAGCAGCCATTCGGGGTTCTCGGGGGGGCAGTTCTTC.